One and the same sample provided the 31 T cell receptor beta chains below, sequenced in a study of response to subunit inactivated influenza vaccine. TCRdb re-derived calls from the RT-PCR reads in MiXCR, one entry per CDR3 protein. The sample holds about 650,000 distinct CDR3 sequences, around 13% seen once. Here the sequenced sample was PBMCs from blood, taken 14 days before vaccination. These receptors came from a man in his fifties or sixties who received an inactivated influenza vaccine.

The gene calls are TRBV9 and TRBJ1-1; D perhaps matches TRBD1 (6 bases). V shed 0 bases and J shed 1 base, with 10 bases lying between them. In germline, CDR1 is SGDLS, CDR2 YYNGEE. The CDR3 length is 15 residues. The CDR3 is CASSVGAGANTEAFF. The CDR3 DNA sequence: TGTGCCAGCAGCGTAGGCGCAGGGGCGAACACTGAAGCTTTCTTT.

The CDR3 sequence: CASSIQLAFQETQYF. CDR3 coding DNA: TGTGCCAGCAGCATACAACTAGCGTTCCAAGAGACCCAGTACTTC. The V call is TRBV5-5, the J call TRBJ2-5; 7 bases are a match to TRBD2. Looked up from germline, CDR1 is SGHKS and CDR2 is YYEKEE (reference sequence). CDR3 size: 15 residues. V shed 4 bases and J 1 base; nucleotides not matched to a gene: 7.

About this clonotype itself: This sequence may be a read error, since a much larger clone differs from it by one base. The chain is built from TRBV5-1 and TRBJ2-7; TRBD1 is a possible D gene (5 bases). Trimming cost V 2 bases and J 5 bases, with 8 bases left between them. The germline gives CDR1 SGHRS, CDR2 YFSETQ. The CDR3 is made up of 12 amino acids. CDR3 DNA sequence: TGCGCCAGCAGCTTTATAGGGGACGAGCAGTACTTC. As protein: CASSFIGDEQYF.

The J gene is TRBJ1-6, the V gene TRBV27; TRBD1 agrees at 9 bases. The CDR3 is 14 amino acids. J was trimmed by 7 bases and V by 8 bases; bases with no gene match: 6. Germline V gene sequence: CDR1 MNHEY, CDR2 SMNVEV (reference sequence). The CDR3, as DNA: TGTGCCAGCTGGGGGACAGGGAGGAATTCACCCCTCCACTTT. Amino acid sequence: CASWGTGRNSPLHF.

This clonotype appeared many times. The rearrangement uses TRBV6-6 and TRBJ1-5; a weak D match, TRBD1 (5 bases). Germline lookup yields CDR1 MNHNY and CDR2 SVGAGI (reference sequence). Trimming removed 6 bases from V and 2 bases from J, with 8 bases in between. This CDR3 has 13 amino acids. The CDR3 loop is CASRPTGNQPQHF. Here the CDR3 DNA reads TGTGCCAGCAGGCCGACAGGCAATCAGCCCCAGCATTTT.

As concerns this clonotype: A junction boundary mismatches the germline segment, possibly from a read error. The gene calls are TRBV29-1 and TRBJ1-1; possibly TRBD1 for D (6 bases). Germline lookup yields CDR1 SQVTM and CDR2 ANQGSEA. The CDR3 has 13 amino acids. The CDR3 sequence: CSAYRDMNTEVFF. In nucleotides, the CDR3 is TGCAGCGCATACAGGGACATGAACACTGAAGTTTTCTTT.

This clonotype was seen more than once but under ten times. The chain uses TRBV7-9 and TRBJ1-6; D is undetermined. Germline V CDR1 and CDR2: SEHNR, FQNEAQ (reference sequence). CDR3 length: 15 amino acids. V dropped 2 bases and J dropped 10 bases, with 15 bases sitting between them. The CDR3 loop is CASSLFRDLPSPLHF. The CDR3 DNA follows: TGTGCCAGCAGCTTATTCCGCGACTTGCCGTCACCCCTCCACTTT.

This clonotype occurred a few times. This chain joins TRBV5-1 and TRBJ2-7; 8 nucleotides align to TRBD2. V was pared by 2 bases and J by 5 bases, with 6 bases of the junction left unmatched. The CDR3 contains 14 residues. From germline, CDR1 is SGHRS and CDR2 YFSETQ. CDR3 in amino acids: CASSLGAGVHEQYF. CDR3 DNA: TGCGCCAGCAGCTTAGGAGCGGGAGTCCACGAGCAGTACTTC.

This clonotype showed up many times. This sequence may be a read error, since a much larger clone differs from it by one base. The V call is TRBV12-3 or TRBV12-4, the J call TRBJ2-7; D uncertain. V dropped 5 bases and J dropped 3 bases, with 5 bases sitting between them. The CDR3 contains 11 residues. CDR3 protein: CASSTDYEQYF. The CDR3 region has the DNA TGTGCCAGCAGTACGGACTACGAGCAGTACTTC.

The chain combines TRBV20-1 with TRBJ2-3; 9 nucleotides align to TRBD2. V lost 1 base to trimming and J lost 4 bases; unmatched junction nucleotides: 6. The CDR3 spans 15 residues. Per the germline V gene, CDR1 is DFQATT and CDR2 is SNEGSKA (reference sequence). Here the CDR3 reads CSARVPLAGSDTQYF. The CDR3 DNA reads TGCAGTGCTAGAGTTCCCCTAGCGGGGTCAGATACGCAGTATTTT.

The sample holds a few counts of this clonotype. The chain carries TRBV5-1 and TRBJ1-3; TRBD1 agrees at 12 bases. The CDR3 contains 20 residues. V lost 0 bases to trimming and J lost 0 bases; unmatched junction nucleotides: 10. Germline V gene data show CDR1 as SGHRS and CDR2 as YFSETQ. The CDR3 sequence: CASSLVPGTGGLNSGNTIYF. The CDR3 region has the DNA TGCGCCAGCAGCTTGGTCCCCGGGACAGGGGGCCTAAACTCTGGAAACACCATATATTTT.

This clonotype has more than one count but fewer than ten. This chain links TRBV12-3 or TRBV12-4 with TRBJ2-2, with 8 nucleotides matching TRBD2. V gave up 7 bases and J gave up 3 bases; unmatched junction bases: 10. This CDR3 has 16 residues. CDR3 DNA: TGTGCCAGCAAGTGGACGGGAGGGCCCCACACCGGGGAGCTGTTTTTT. Its translation: CASKWTGGPHTGELFF.

The rearrangement uses TRBV7-3 and TRBJ1-4; a weak D match, TRBD1 (5 bases). The CDR3 consists of 18 residues. Germline values: CDR1 SGHTA, CDR2 FQGTGA. The V and J ends lost 0 bases and 8 bases respectively, with 22 bases between them. The DNA of the CDR3 is TGTGCCAGCAGCTTAACCCTCGAAAATTTGGGGGGAGGAGAAAAACTGTTTTTT. This translates into CASSLTLENLGGGEKLFF.

DNA of the CDR3: TGTGCCAGCAGTTTAGTTGGAGAATCAAATTCACCCCTCCACTTT. This sequence encodes CASSLVGESNSPLHF. The rearrangement uses TRBV12-3 or TRBV12-4 and TRBJ1-6; no reliable D call. The V end was cut by 1 base, the J end by 7 bases, with 11 bases between. The CDR3 contains 15 residues.

Remarks on this clonotype: Possible read error: a much larger clone is one base away. The genes are TRBV12-3 or TRBV12-4 and TRBJ2-1, with D hard to call. The CDR3 runs to 14 residues. The CDR3 is CAGSLFGFANEQFF. CDR3 bases: TGTGCCGGCAGTTTATTTGGTTTCGCCAATGAGCAGTTCTTC.

This clonotype was detected only a few times. J is TRBJ1-6 and V is TRBV11-2; TRBD1 matches at 9 bases. The CDR3 has 13 amino acids. With V trimmed by 1 base and J by 11 bases, 0 bases remained unmatched. CDR1 and CDR2 (germline): SGHAT, FQNNGV. CDR3 nucleotide sequence: TGTGCCAGCAGCTTAGGACAGGGGGCACCCCTCCACTTT. Protein product: CASSLGQGAPLHF.

The chain is built from TRBV12-3 or TRBV12-4 and TRBJ2-3; perhaps D is TRBD1 or TRBD2 (6 bases each). The CDR3 consists of 16 residues. With 10 bases removed from V and 2 bases from J, the gap between germline ends came to 22 bases. The CDR3 loop is CAIGKGGLGSTDTQYF. In nucleotides, the CDR3 is TGTGCCATCGGAAAGGGGGGCCTAGGGTCCACAGATACGCAGTATTTT.

This clonotype was seen at least ten times. CDR3 nucleotide sequence: TGTGCCAGCAGCTATAGAACAGGAGGGCTAGTGCCCTACAATGAGCAGTTCTTC. Translation: CASSYRTGGLVPYNEQFF. The chain employs TRBV11-1 and TRBJ2-1, with D possibly matching TRBD2 (6 bases). Germline CDR1 SGHAT, CDR2 FQDESV (reference sequence). The CDR3 loop spans 18 amino acids. V lost 4 bases and J lost 2, with 21 bases in between.

The chain joins TRBV7-2 to TRBJ2-2; no clear D gene. V shed 4 bases and J shed 4 bases, with 13 bases lying between them. Germline-derived CDR1 and CDR2 are SGHTA and FQGNSA. This CDR3 has 15 amino acids. The CDR3 protein is CASSSVATRTGELFF. CDR3 nucleotide sequence: TGTGCCAGCAGCTCTGTCGCCACCCGCACCGGGGAGCTGTTTTTT.

The genes are TRBV9 and TRBJ1-4; possibly TRBD1 for D (5 bases). V was shortened by 0 bases and J by 7 bases, with 13 bases between the two germline ends. The CDR3 length is 15 residues. Germline CDR1 is SGDLS and CDR2 is YYNGEE. The CDR3 here is CASSVGPGQGEKLFF. CDR3 bases: TGTGCCAGCAGCGTAGGACCAGGGCAGGGTGAAAAACTGTTTTTT.

This clonotype was detected a few times. This sequence joins TRBV10-3 and TRBJ1-4; D possibly corresponds to TRBD1 (5 bases). Germline V gene data show CDR1 as ENHRY and CDR2 as SYGVKD. Trimming stripped 8 bases from V and 8 bases from J, with 18 bases between. The CDR3 runs 14 residues. The CDR3 loop is CAISRAGQGEKLFF. The DNA of the CDR3 is TGTGCCATCTCCCGGGCCGGACAAGGGGAAAAACTGTTTTTT.

This chain joins TRBV6-4 and TRBJ1-1; D gene uncertain. V lost 5 bases to trimming and J lost 7 bases, with 5 bases between them. The germline V gene has CDR1 MRHNA and CDR2 SNTAGT. The CDR3 is 10 residues long. CDR3 region: CASSRGEAFF. CDR3 DNA: TGTGCCAGCAGTCGGGGTGAAGCTTTCTTT.

The CDR3 nucleotides are TGCAGTGCAAACATACCCGGGTTTTACGAGCAGTACTTC. Protein: CSANIPGFYEQYF. The chain joins TRBV20-1 to TRBJ2-7; D is unresolved. This CDR3 is built from 13 residues. V dropped 6 bases and J dropped 4 bases, with 16 bases sitting between them. Germline V lookup: CDR1 DFQATT, CDR2 SNEGSKA (reference sequence).

The rearrangement joins TRBV12-3 or TRBV12-4 to TRBJ2-1; D could derive from TRBD1 or TRBD2 (6 bases each). CDR3 size: 15 residues. The V and J ends lost 3 bases and 4 bases respectively, with 13 bases between them. The CDR3 here is CASSFLAGQYNEQFF. CDR3 sequence (DNA): TGTGCCAGCAGTTTTCTTGCGGGACAATACAATGAGCAGTTCTTC.

V is TRBV20-1 and J is TRBJ2-7; 8 nucleotides line up with TRBD1. V lost 0 bases to trimming and J lost 6 bases; unmatched junction nucleotides: 13. The germline CDR1 and CDR2 sequences are DFQATT and SNEGSKA (reference sequence). The CDR3 runs 16 residues. As DNA, the CDR3 is TGCAGTGCTAGAGATAAGCTTGACAGGGGATTCCGCGAGCAGTACTTC. Protein: CSARDKLDRGFREQYF.

V and J are TRBV4-1 and TRBJ2-2; D unclear. The V gene's germline CDR1 is MGHRA and CDR2 YSYEKL. This CDR3 has 15 residues. Trimming removed 0 bases from V and 5 bases from J, with 10 bases in between. The CDR3 reads CASSQERRVTGELFF. The CDR3 coding sequence is TGCGCCAGCAGCCAAGAACGAAGAGTAACCGGGGAGCTGTTTTTT.

The chain has TRBV28 and TRBJ2-7; D might be TRBD1 or TRBD2, each matching 5 bases. The germline gives CDR1 MDHEN, CDR2 SYDVKM. The V end lost 8 bases, the J end lost 3 bases, and 8 bases lay between the germline ends. The CDR3 runs to 11 residues. The CDR3 region has the DNA TGTGCCAGCGGGACCGTCTACGAGCAGTACTTC. Protein product: CASGTVYEQYF.

This clonotype has a handful of counts. The chain combines TRBV6-1 with TRBJ2-4; the D gene could be TRBD1 or TRBD2 (5 bases each). V lost 6 bases and J lost 3, with 18 bases in between. This CDR3 comprises 16 residues. Per the germline V gene, CDR1 is MNHNS and CDR2 is SASEGT. The CDR3 protein is CASSQLRGADKNIQYF. The DNA of the CDR3 is TGTGCCAGCAGCCAACTGAGAGGGGCCGACAAAAACATTCAGTACTTC.

This clonotype was seen more than once but under ten times. The J gene is TRBJ2-1, the V gene TRBV10-3; 10 bases are shared with TRBD2. CDR3 length: 16 amino acids. The germline gives CDR1 ENHRY, CDR2 SYGVKD. V was clipped by 0 bases and J by 6 bases; unmatched bases: 5. In DNA form, the CDR3 reads TGTGCCATCAGTGAGTCGCCTAGCGGGGGACTCAATGAGCAGTTCTTC. It yields the protein CAISESPSGGLNEQFF.

This clonotype has more than one count but fewer than ten. The gene calls are TRBV6-9 and TRBJ2-7; 8 nucleotides match TRBD2. The germline gives CDR1 MNHGY, CDR2 SVAAGI. The CDR3 totals 13 residues. Losses at the gene ends were 6 bases for V and 6 bases for J; bases not matched to a gene: 7. The CDR3 reads CASRGTSLCEQYF. CDR3 coding DNA: TGTGCCAGCAGGGGGACTAGTCTCTGCGAGCAGTACTTC.

This clonotype occurred a few times. The rearrangement uses TRBV28 and TRBJ2-7; TRBD1 matches 7 bases. The CDR3 extends over 17 amino acids. V was clipped by 4 bases and J by 0 bases; unmatched bases: 12. The germline gives CDR1 MDHEN, CDR2 SYDVKM. In DNA form, the CDR3 reads TGTGCCAGCAGTTCCGTCCCCCCGACAGGGAGCTCCTACGAGCAGTACTTC. This sequence encodes CASSSVPPTGSSYEQYF.